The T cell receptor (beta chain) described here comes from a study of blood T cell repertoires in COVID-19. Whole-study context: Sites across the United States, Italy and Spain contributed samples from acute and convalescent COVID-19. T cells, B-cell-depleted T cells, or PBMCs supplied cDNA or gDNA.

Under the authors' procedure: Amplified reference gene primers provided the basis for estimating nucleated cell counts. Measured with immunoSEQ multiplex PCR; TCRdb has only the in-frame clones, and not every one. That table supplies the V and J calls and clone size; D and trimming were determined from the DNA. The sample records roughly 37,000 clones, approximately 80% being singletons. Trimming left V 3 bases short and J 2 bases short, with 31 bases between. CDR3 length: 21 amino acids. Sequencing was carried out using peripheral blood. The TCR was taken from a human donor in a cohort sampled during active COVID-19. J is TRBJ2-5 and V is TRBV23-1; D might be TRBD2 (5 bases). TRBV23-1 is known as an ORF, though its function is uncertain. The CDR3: CASSHPKRLLVPQSRQETQYF. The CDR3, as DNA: TGCGCCAGCAGTCACCCTAAGAGGCTACTAGTCCCCCAAAGTCGACAAGAGACCCAGTACTTC.